The 22 T cell receptor beta chains below all came from one sample that was sequenced in a study of siplizumab effects on memory and regulatory T cells (dated by TCRdb to about 2019). Library preparation was by the immunoSEQ multiplex PCR assay. Drawn from immuneACCESS, this table holds only the in-frame rearrangements with V and J called that TCRdb kept. Clones are partly lost; checked studies trace under half to an unresolved V gene and leave the rest unexplained. For this sample the table gives approximately 94,000 clones, of which 85% to 95% were detected only once. The biggest ten clones account for 1% to 1.5% of the sample. The specimen was non-Treg CD4+ T cells sorted from blood. The sample's cell subset or site label, in plain terms: FACS-sorted unstimulated CD4+ non-regulatory T cells. The receptor source for this set is a human donor in good health.

J is TRBJ2-1 and V is TRBV11-3, with D perhaps TRBD1 or TRBD2 (5 bases each). CDR1 SGHNT and CDR2 YENEEA come from the germline V gene. CDR3 length equals 15 residues. V lost 0 bases to trimming and J lost 4 bases, with 10 bases between them. CDR3 DNA sequence: TGTGCCAGCAGCTTAGAGGCAGAGGGGTACAATGAGCAGTTCTTC. Its protein is CASSLEAEGYNEQFF.

This clone was observed once. The chain employs TRBV5-4 and TRBJ1-2; no clear D. There are 14 residues in the CDR3. Germline V gene sequence: CDR1 SGHNT, CDR2 YYREEE (reference sequence). V lost 1 base to trimming and J lost 4 bases, with 11 bases between them. The CDR3 DNA reads TGTGCCAGCAGCTTGAAAGGGCAGAGCTATGGCTACACCTTC. Translation: CASSLKGQSYGYTF.

The chain employs TRBV5-8 and TRBJ2-5; D is undetermined. V was clipped by 3 bases and J by 3 bases, with 15 bases between them. Germline V gives CDR1 SGHTS, CDR2 YDEGEE. The CDR3 loop spans 15 amino acids. The DNA for the CDR3 is TGTGCCAGCAGCTCTATCAATGGGCCGAAAGAGACCCAGTACTTC. Translated, it gives CASSSINGPKETQYF.

The chain combines TRBV28 with TRBJ2-7; D is tentatively TRBD1 or TRBD2 (7 bases each). Between the trimmed V and J ends, which lost 3 bases and 0 bases, there was a span of 15 bases. Germline-derived CDR1 and CDR2 are MDHEN and SYDVKM. The CDR3 is 16 amino acids. The CDR3: CASSLAGRGGSYEQYF. CDR3 sequence (DNA): TGTGCCAGCAGTTTGGCGGGCAGGGGGGGCTCCTACGAGCAGTACTTC.

The V call is TRBV6-6, the J call TRBJ1-2; 9 nucleotides agree with TRBD1. Germline V gene data show CDR1 as MNHNY and CDR2 as SVGAGI (reference sequence). V lost 0 bases to trimming and J lost 7 bases; unmatched junction nucleotides: 3. The CDR3 is 14 amino acids. CDR3 nucleotides: TGTGCCAGCAGTTACTCGGGACAGGGTAGTGGCTACACCTTC. Amino acids: CASSYSGQGSGYTF.

The V call is TRBV18, the J call TRBJ2-7, with D possibly being TRBD1 or TRBD2 (6 bases each). Trimming removed 3 bases from V and 1 base from J, with 13 bases in between. This CDR3 contains 15 residues. Germline CDR1 reads KGHSH; CDR2 reads LQKENI. CDR3 in DNA: TGTGCCAGCTCACCCCGGGGGCTTGCATCCTACGAGCAGTACTTC. It yields the protein CASSPRGLASYEQYF.

The genes are TRBV11-2 and TRBJ2-1; 9 nucleotides agree with TRBD2. This CDR3 has 16 amino acids. The germline CDR1 and CDR2 sequences are SGHAT and FQNNGV. The trim removed 2 bases at V and 7 bases at J, leaving 9 bases unmatched. CDR3 sequence: CASSLLSGSGKNEQFF. The CDR3 DNA reads as TGTGCCAGCAGCTTACTTAGCGGGAGCGGTAAGAATGAGCAGTTCTTC.

J is TRBJ1-2 and V is TRBV14; no clear D gene. The germline CDR1 and CDR2 sequences are SGHDN and FVKESK. The V end was cut by 4 bases, the J end by 1 base, with 13 bases between. The CDR3 runs to 15 residues. CDR3 DNA sequence: TGTGCCAGCAGCCTTCTCCTGGGCCTTAACTATGGCTACACCTTC. Amino acid sequence: CASSLLLGLNYGYTF.

CDR3 region: CASSLVQGPYEQYF. Here the CDR3 DNA reads TGTGCCAGCAGCTTGGTGCAGGGGCCCTACGAGCAGTACTTC. The V gene is TRBV5-6, the J gene TRBJ2-7, with D perhaps matching TRBD1 (6 bases). Germline V CDR1 and CDR2: SGHDT, YYEEEE. Trimming cost V 0 bases and J 2 bases, with 9 bases left between them. The CDR3 consists of 14 residues.

The chain links TRBV11-3 to TRBJ2-3; D is unresolved. With 4 bases removed from V and 2 bases from J, the gap between germline ends came to 4 bases. The germline CDR1 and CDR2 sequences are SGHNT and YENEEA. CDR3 length: 12 residues. The DNA for the CDR3 is TGTGCCAGCAGCTCCGACACAGATACGCAGTATTTT. This gives the protein CASSSDTDTQYF.

The chain joins TRBV30 to TRBJ1-5; tentatively, D is TRBD1 (5 bases). This CDR3 has 15 amino acids. V was shortened by 1 base and J by 4 bases, with 14 bases between the two germline ends. Germline V gene sequence: CDR1 GTSNPN, CDR2 SVGIG (reference sequence). The CDR3 DNA reads as TGTGCCTGGAGTGGGGGGAAATTCCCGAATCAGCCCCAGCATTTT. Protein sequence: CAWSGGKFPNQPQHF.

The chain has TRBV6-6 and TRBJ1-2; 11 nucleotides match TRBD1. CDR3 length: 16 residues. V shed 3 bases, J shed 7 bases, and the junction held 10 bases outside the gene matches. The germline gives CDR1 MNHNY, CDR2 SVGAGI (reference sequence). CDR3 residues: CASSYKPGQGVGGYTF. The CDR3 bases are TGTGCCAGCAGTTATAAACCGGGACAGGGGGTCGGTGGCTACACCTTC.

This clone was counted once. V and J are TRBV28 and TRBJ2-5; 7 positions agree with TRBD2. The germline CDR1 and CDR2 sequences are MDHEN and SYDVKM. V lost 5 bases, J lost 3 bases, and 3 bases stayed unmatched. The CDR3 is 13 residues long. The CDR3 loop is CASSPSGEETQYF. As DNA, the CDR3 is TGTGCCAGCAGTCCGAGCGGGGAAGAGACCCAGTACTTC.

The V call is TRBV2, the J call TRBJ1-5; no definite D call. CDR1 is SNHLY and CDR2 is FYNNEI in the germline V gene. Between the trimmed V and J ends, which lost 7 bases and 7 bases, there was a span of 14 bases. The CDR3 runs to 13 residues. The CDR3: CASMERDRQPQHF. CDR3 DNA sequence: TGTGCCAGCATGGAAAGGGATCGCCAGCCCCAGCATTTT.

The gene calls are TRBV18 and TRBJ1-2; 7 bases agree with TRBD1. Per germline, CDR1 KGHSH and CDR2 LQKENI. The trim removed 4 bases at V and 7 bases at J, leaving 9 bases unmatched. The CDR3 runs 14 residues. The CDR3 bases are TGTGCCAGCTCACTATCGGGACAGCGCTCTGGCTACACCTTC. Amino acids: CASSLSGQRSGYTF. Together with reference TRBV18 and TRBJ1-2, the CDR3 gives the full variable domain: NAGVMQNPRHLVRRRGQEARLRCSPMKGHSHVYWYRQLPEEGLKFMVYLQKENIIDESGMPKERFSAEFPKEGPSILRIQQVVRGDSAAYFCASSLSGQRSGYTFGSGTRLTVV.

CDR3 in DNA: TGCGCCAGCAGCTTCGGGACTTCCGACGGCGGGGAGCTGTTTTTT. This gives the protein CASSFGTSDGGELFF. The J gene is TRBJ2-2, the V gene TRBV5-1, with a possible D match to TRBD2 (6 bases). V was cut by 2 bases and J by 7 bases, with 15 bases left in between. The germline V gene encodes CDR1 SGHRS and CDR2 YFSETQ. CDR3 length: 15 amino acids.

The V gene is TRBV30, the J gene TRBJ2-7, with 12 bases fitting TRBD2. V was clipped by 7 bases and J by 0 bases; unmatched bases: 10. The germline CDR1 and CDR2 sequences are GTSNPN and SVGIG (reference sequence). The CDR3 extends over 16 amino acids. The CDR3 DNA reads TGTGCCTTCACCTCCGGACTAGCGGGAAGCTCCTACGAGCAGTACTTC. It specifies CAFTSGLAGSSYEQYF.

This chain joins TRBV18 and TRBJ2-7; 11 bases are shared with TRBD1. The CDR3 loop spans 15 amino acids. With 0 bases clipped from V and 3 bases from J, the junction kept 1 base outside the gene matches. Germline values: CDR1 KGHSH, CDR2 LQKENI. The CDR3 bases are TGTGCCAGCTCACCACCGGGACAGGGGGACTACGAGCAGTACTTC. As protein: CASSPPGQGDYEQYF.

The rearrangement joins TRBV11-2 to TRBJ2-5; 11 bases agree with TRBD2. The germline CDR1 and CDR2 sequences are SGHAT and FQNNGV. The CDR3 has 15 amino acids. With V trimmed by 4 bases and J by 3 bases, 4 bases remained unmatched. DNA for the CDR3: TGTGCCAGCAGCTCCTTAGCGGGGGGGGAAGAGACCCAGTACTTC. Its protein is CASSSLAGGEETQYF.

V is TRBV10-3 and J is TRBJ1-1, with D possibly matching TRBD1 (5 bases). The CDR3 loop spans 13 amino acids. V was pared by 5 bases and J by 0 bases, with 7 bases between. CDR1 is ENHRY, CDR2 SYGVKD, per germline. The CDR3 loop is CAISPGLNTEAFF. The CDR3 nucleotides are TGTGCCATCAGTCCGGGACTGAACACTGAAGCTTTCTTT.

The table lists this clone with a count of one. The CDR3 is CASSSSRTGTSTDTQYF. The CDR3 nucleotides read TGCGCCAGCAGCTCCTCCCGGACAGGGACTAGCACAGATACGCAGTATTTT. This sequence joins TRBV5-1 and TRBJ2-3; TRBD1 agrees at 8 bases. This CDR3 region has 17 residues. The germline CDR1 and CDR2 sequences are SGHRS and YFSETQ. V lost 3 bases, J lost 0 bases, and 9 bases stayed unmatched.

V and J are TRBV5-1 and TRBJ2-3; 13 nucleotides line up with TRBD2. The V gene end was trimmed by 5 bases and the J gene end by 4 bases; junction bases not matched to a gene: 22. Germline V gene sequence: CDR1 SGHRS, CDR2 YFSETQ. The CDR3 has 21 amino acids. CDR3 nucleotide sequence: TGCGCCAGCAGGACCGGGACTAGCGGGACGACCTGGGTCTCGAGGGCAGATACGCAGTATTTT. Its translation is CASRTGTSGTTWVSRADTQYF. The entire variable domain, with the rest obtained from reference TRBV5-1 and TRBJ2-3, is as follows: KAGVTQTPRYLIKTRGQQVTLSCSPISGHRSVSWYQQTPGQGLQFLFEYFSETQRNKGNFPGRFSGRQFSNSRSEMNVSTLELGDSALYLCASRTGTSGTTWVSRADTQYFGPGTRLTVL.